These 32 T cell receptor beta chains were all obtained from the same sample, sequenced in a study of T cells in Graves' hyperthyroidism and ophthalmopathy. TCR beta CDR3 region amplification was performed from RNA transcripts. With the HTBI primer set, the TCR CDR3 went through a first round of RT-PCR. Using its own MiXCR run on the multiplex PCR reads, TCRdb lists one record per CDR3 protein. The sample lists fewer than 700,000 distinct CDR3 sequences, about 15% occurring once. The material sequenced was blood. These receptors were obtained from a woman aged 18-29 years with Graves' ophthalmopathy.

This clonotype was recorded many times. This sequence joins TRBV7-2 and TRBJ1-1, with D tentatively TRBD1 (6 bases). The germline V gene has CDR1 SGHTA and CDR2 FQGNSA. The CDR3 runs to 14 residues. Trimming took 2 bases from V and 7 from J, leaving 14 bases between them. The CDR3 is CASSLTGTSIEAFF. In DNA, the CDR3 is TGTGCCAGCAGCTTAACCGGGACATCCATTGAAGCTTTCTTT.

A few counts support this clonotype. The rearrangement links TRBV6-1 to TRBJ1-1; D perhaps matches TRBD1 (5 bases). CDR3 length equals 12 residues. The V gene lost 1 base and the J gene lost 8 bases, with 8 bases spanning the gap. CDR1 and CDR2 (germline): MNHNS, SASEGT. The DNA of the CDR3 is TGTGCCAGCAGTGAAGTGGGGGAGGAAGCTTTCTTT. Its protein product is CASSEVGEEAFF.

The sample holds a few counts of this clonotype. The chain carries TRBV4-3 and TRBJ2-6; D is possibly TRBD1 (6 bases). The CDR3 sequence is 17 residues long. Trimming shortened V by 1 base and J by 0 bases, and 10 bases separated the two germline ends. Germline lookup yields CDR1 LGHNA and CDR2 YSLEER. The CDR3 DNA reads as TGCGCCAGCAGCCAAGGACAGGAGAACTCTGGGGCCAACGTCCTGACTTTC. It codes for CASSQGQENSGANVLTF.

This clonotype was seen many times. CDR3 residues: CASSSFRETMNTEAFF. The CDR3 DNA reads TGTGCCAGCAGCTCCTTCCGGGAAACAATGAACACTGAAGCTTTCTTT. The V and J genes are TRBV7-2 and TRBJ1-1; no definite D call. CDR1 and CDR2 from the germline V gene are SGHTA and FQGNSA. The V and J ends lost 4 bases and 0 bases respectively, with 15 bases between them. The CDR3 loop spans 16 amino acids.

This clonotype was seen a handful of times. This CDR3 reads CASSQPTPLKAGDYNEQFF. The CDR3 DNA reads as TGCGCCAGCAGCCAACCCACCCCCCTCAAAGCGGGAGACTACAATGAGCAGTTCTTC. The chain uses TRBV4-1 and TRBJ2-1; TRBD2 matches 8 bases. Germline V CDR1 and CDR2: MGHRA, YSYEKL. The CDR3 has 19 amino acids. After removal of 2 bases from V and 3 bases from J, the junction contained 15 bases not matched to a gene.

The table lists this clonotype with many counts. The rearrangement uses TRBV28 and TRBJ2-7, with 7 bases that match TRBD1. V gave up 10 bases and J gave up 2 bases; unmatched junction bases: 8. The length of the CDR3 is 13 residues. Germline V CDR1 and CDR2: MDHEN, SYDVKM. The DNA for the CDR3 is TGTGCCATTCTGGGGCAGGGGGCCTACGAGCAGTACTTC. Its protein is CAILGQGAYEQYF. The full variable domain, with the rest looked up from reference TRBV28 and TRBJ2-7, is DVKVTQSSRYLVKRTGEKVFLECVQDMDHENMFWYRQDPGLGLRLIYFSYDVKMKEKGDIPEGYSVSREKKERFSLILESASTNQTSMYLCAILGQGAYEQYFGPGTRLTVT.

This clonotype was seen repeatedly, ten times or more. The chain is built from TRBV28 and TRBJ2-5; 9 nucleotides align to TRBD2. CDR1 and CDR2 (germline): MDHEN, SYDVKM. V shed 3 bases and J 6 bases; nucleotides not matched to a gene: 11. The CDR3 covers 16 residues. CDR3 protein: CASSFFGSGSLKTQYF. CDR3 coding DNA: TGTGCCAGCAGTTTCTTCGGTAGCGGGAGTTTAAAGACCCAGTACTTC.

This clonotype was observed at least ten times. The rearrangement joins TRBV6-2 or TRBV6-3 to TRBJ2-3, with TRBD2 matching 8 bases. V was clipped by 4 bases and J by 0 bases; unmatched bases: 12. The CDR3 length is 18 residues. In germline, CDR1 is MNHEY, CDR2 SVGEGT. The CDR3 DNA sequence: TGTGCCAGCAGTTCCCTAATCGGACTAGCAGCTAGCACAGATACGCAGTATTTT. It is translated as CASSSLIGLAASTDTQYF.

This clonotype has more than one count but fewer than ten. The genes are TRBV15 and TRBJ1-5; 7 bases map to TRBD1. The CDR3 is 14 amino acids. With 10 bases clipped from V and 3 bases from J, the junction kept 9 bases outside the gene matches. CDR1 and CDR2 from the germline V gene are LNHNV and YYDKDF (reference sequence). The CDR3 region has the DNA TGTGCCATCCGAGGTACAGGGGACAATCAGCCCCAGCATTTT. Translating gives CAIRGTGDNQPQHF.

The sample holds a few counts of this clonotype. The rearrangement links TRBV20-1 to TRBJ1-6; possible D gene TRBD1, 6 bases. Germline V gene sequence: CDR1 DFQATT, CDR2 SNEGSKA (reference sequence). This CDR3 has 17 amino acids. V shed 3 bases and J shed 3 bases, with 18 bases lying between them. The CDR3 DNA reads as TGCAGTGCTAGCCCCCCCTCCGGACAGATCTATAATTCACCCCTCCACTTT. Amino acids: CSASPPSGQIYNSPLHF.

The chain recombines TRBV6-1 with TRBJ1-5; tentative D call: TRBD1 (6 bases). The V gene lost 6 bases and the J gene lost 7 bases, with 19 bases spanning the gap. Germline V gene data show CDR1 as MNHNS and CDR2 as SASEGT. The CDR3 is 15 amino acids. The CDR3 nucleotides read TGTGCCAGCAGAACAATCCGGGCGGGGGGCCAGCCCCAGCATTTT. This sequence encodes CASRTIRAGGQPQHF.

This clonotype turned up a few times. The genes are TRBV6-1 and TRBJ1-1, with 7 nucleotides matching TRBD1. The V gene end was trimmed by 6 bases and the J gene end by 0 bases; junction bases not matched to a gene: 10. Looked up from germline, CDR1 is MNHNS and CDR2 is SASEGT. There are 16 residues in the CDR3. CDR3 bases: TGTGCCAGCAGCTCCGGGACAGAATATATGAACACTGAAGCTTTCTTT. Protein product: CASSSGTEYMNTEAFF.

Ten or more counts support this clonotype. The chain uses TRBV7-9 and TRBJ1-3; D is unresolved. Germline assignment: CDR1 SEHNR and CDR2 FQNEAQ (reference sequence). V lost 0 bases to trimming and J lost 6 bases, with 3 bases between them. The CDR3 loop spans 12 amino acids. CDR3 protein: CASSLALNTIYF. The CDR3 DNA is TGTGCCAGCAGCTTAGCCTTAAACACCATATATTTT.

In its sample, this clonotype was seen many times. The chain links TRBV20-1 to TRBJ2-7; 10 bases line up with TRBD2. The CDR3 totals 13 residues. The germline V gene has CDR1 DFQATT and CDR2 SNEGSKA (reference sequence). Germline trimming cut 8 bases from V and 0 bases from J; bases unmatched to any gene: 4. This chain's CDR3 is CSTTSGYSYEQYF. CDR3 nucleotide sequence: TGCAGTACGACTAGCGGGTACTCCTACGAGCAGTACTTC.

This clonotype has a count of ten or more. V gene TRBV5-1 combines with J gene TRBJ1-4; D unresolved. Germline values: CDR1 SGHRS, CDR2 YFSETQ. Trimming cost V 4 bases and J 4 bases, with 14 bases left between them. The CDR3 consists of 15 residues. The CDR3 bases are TGCGCCAGCAGCACTCAGCGCGGGCTTAATGAAAAACTGTTTTTT. Encoded protein: CASSTQRGLNEKLFF.

A word on this clonotype: A read error may explain this, as a much larger clone is one base away. The V call is TRBV28, the J call TRBJ1-1; D might be TRBD1 (6 bases). Per germline, CDR1 MDHEN and CDR2 SYDVKM. The CDR3 loop spans 15 amino acids. Trimming stripped 4 bases from V and 0 bases from J, with 12 bases between. In nucleotides, the CDR3 is TGTGCCAGCAGTTCAAGGGACACTTTGAACACTGAAGCTTTCTTT. Translating it yields CASSSRDTLNTEAFF.

This rearrangement joins TRBV5-1 to TRBJ2-2; no firm D call. The germline CDR1 and CDR2 sequences are SGHRS and YFSETQ. Trimming pared 4 bases from V and 1 base from J, leaving 11 bases between. The CDR3 is 15 amino acids. DNA of the CDR3: TGCGCCAGCAGCCCATGGAACAGGAACACCGGGGAGCTGTTTTTT. Protein sequence: CASSPWNRNTGELFF.

As concerns this clonotype: This may come from a read error, since a much larger clone is one base off. The chain joins TRBV29-1 to TRBJ2-7, with TRBD1 as a possible D gene (6 bases). Germline CDR1 and CDR2: SQVTM and ANQGSEA. The V gene lost 4 bases and the J gene lost 7 bases, with 20 bases spanning the gap. The CDR3 totals 14 residues. The CDR3 loop reads CSVGGARGNNEQYF. The CDR3 DNA reads as TGCAGCGTTGGAGGGGCCAGGGGTAACAATGAGCAGTACTTC.

The rearrangement links TRBV29-1 to TRBJ1-1, with a tentative D call TRBD1 (6 bases). The CDR3 is 15 residues long. Germline V gives CDR1 SQVTM, CDR2 ANQGSEA. The V end lost 6 bases, the J end lost 6 bases, and 23 bases lay between the germline ends. The CDR3 sequence is CSVDGLEQGSSEAFF. The CDR3 DNA is TGCAGCGTGGACGGGCTTGAACAGGGAAGTTCTGAAGCTTTCTTT.

The sample holds many counts of this clonotype. The gene calls are TRBV5-1 and TRBJ2-1, with a possible D match to TRBD2 (5 bases). Trimming removed 4 bases at V and 0 bases at J, with 11 bases between. The CDR3 is made up of 15 amino acids. Germline CDR1 SGHRS, CDR2 YFSETQ. CDR3 nucleotide sequence: TGCGCCAGCAGCCAAACTAGTAACTCCTACAATGAGCAGTTCTTC. Translation: CASSQTSNSYNEQFF.

Of note for this clonotype: One end of the junction does not line up with germline, which may come from a read error. V is TRBV7-6 and J is TRBJ2-1; D may match TRBD1 or TRBD2 (6 bases each). The CDR3 covers 15 residues. Germline lookup yields CDR1 SGHVS and CDR2 FNYEAQ. The CDR3 here is CASSSYRDSYSEQFF. In DNA form, the CDR3 reads TGTGCCAGCAGCTCTTACAGGGACTCCTACAGTGAGCAGTTCTTC.

This clonotype occurred many times. The J gene is TRBJ2-5, the V gene TRBV10-2; tentatively, D is TRBD2 (6 bases). Germline V lookup: CDR1 WSHSY, CDR2 SAAADI. The germline V and J ends were trimmed by 8 bases and 5 bases, with 15 bases remaining between them. CDR3 length: 13 amino acids. The CDR3 DNA reads TGCGCCAGCGGGGAACTAGCAGGGGAGACCCAGTACTTC. This gives the protein CASGELAGETQYF.

This clonotype was counted between two and nine times. The chain recombines TRBV11-2 with TRBJ2-1; 11 bases map to TRBD2. Germline CDR1 reads SGHAT; CDR2 reads FQNNGV. The CDR3 consists of 17 residues. V lost 5 bases and J lost 2; bases outside the gene matches: 8. CDR3 nucleotide sequence: TGTGCCAGCAGCCCACCTCTAGCGGGAGGTCCCTACAATGAGCAGTTCTTC. Translated: CASSPPLAGGPYNEQFF.

This clonotype has a count of ten or more. The J gene is TRBJ2-7, the V gene TRBV27; D is uncertain. Germline values: CDR1 MNHEY, CDR2 SMNVEV (reference sequence). V gave up 3 bases and J gave up 6 bases, with 12 bases separating them. The CDR3 runs 13 residues. CDR3 in amino acids: CASSLDRASEQYF. Written as DNA, the CDR3 is TGTGCCAGCAGTTTGGATAGGGCGAGCGAGCAGTACTTC.

The genes are TRBV18 and TRBJ2-7; D remains ambiguous. V dropped 2 bases and J dropped 5 bases, with 16 bases sitting between them. This CDR3 spans 15 amino acids. Germline V gene data show CDR1 as KGHSH and CDR2 as LQKENI. In nucleotides, the CDR3 is TGTGCCAGCTCACCAGGTCTAATCGGTCCCCACGAGCAGTACTTC. It yields the protein CASSPGLIGPHEQYF.

At least ten counts were recorded for this clonotype. The V call is TRBV7-2, the J call TRBJ2-5; TRBD2 aligns across 9 bases. The CDR3 loop spans 17 amino acids. J gave up 5 bases and V 1 base, and 11 bases lay outside the gene matches. The germline V gene encodes CDR1 SGHTA and CDR2 FQGNSA. The CDR3 loop is CASSLEAGGVVRETQYF. The DNA of the CDR3 is TGTGCCAGCAGCTTAGAAGCGGGAGGAGTGGTAAGGGAGACCCAGTACTTC.

This clonotype was found a few times. V usage is TRBV3-1 and J usage is TRBJ2-5; possible D gene TRBD1, 6 bases. Per the germline V gene, CDR1 is LGHDT and CDR2 is YNNKEL (reference sequence). This CDR3 is built from 16 residues. Trimming pared 1 base from V and 2 bases from J, leaving 14 bases between. The CDR3 DNA follows: TGTGCCAGCAGCCAAGGGCTGGGGGCATGGCAAGAGACCCAGTACTTC. Its translation: CASSQGLGAWQETQYF.

This clonotype was detected a few times. The V gene is TRBV20-1, the J gene TRBJ1-6; the D gene is possibly TRBD1 (5 bases). CDR1 is DFQATT and CDR2 is SNEGSKA in the germline V gene (reference sequence). The CDR3 loop spans 18 amino acids. Trimming removed 5 bases at V and 1 base at J, with 21 bases between. DNA for the CDR3: TGCAGTGCTGAGGGGCAGGGAATAGGACCTTCCTATAATTCACCCCTCCACTTT. Its protein is CSAEGQGIGPSYNSPLHF.

This clonotype has ten or more counts. This chain joins TRBV14 and TRBJ1-1; D unresolved. The V and J ends lost 3 bases and 3 bases respectively, with 8 bases between them. This CDR3 contains 13 residues. Germline V gene lookup returns CDR1 SGHDN and CDR2 FVKESK. The DNA of the CDR3 is TGTGCCAGCAGCCAGATACAACACACTGAAGCTTTCTTT. Its protein is CASSQIQHTEAFF.

There are a few counts of this clonotype. The chain carries TRBV24-1 and TRBJ2-5; TRBD2 agrees at 8 bases. The V gene's germline CDR1 is KGHDR and CDR2 SFDVKD. With V trimmed by 0 bases and J by 5 bases, 7 bases remained unmatched. The CDR3 is 16 residues long. CDR3 nucleotides: TGTGCCACCAGTGATTTGACCGGGGGGGCCTTGGAGACCCAGTACTTC. Its protein is CATSDLTGGALETQYF.

This clonotype has a count of ten or more. The chain has TRBV27 and TRBJ2-1; 15 positions match TRBD2. V shed 5 bases, J shed 8 bases, and the junction held 7 bases outside the gene matches. This CDR3 has 16 residues. Germline loops: CDR1 MNHEY, CDR2 SMNVEV (reference sequence). CDR3 protein: CASSRRTSGRVDEQFF. CDR3 DNA sequence: TGTGCCAGCAGTCGGAGGACTAGCGGGAGGGTCGATGAGCAGTTCTTC.

This clonotype has a count of ten or more. The rearrangement links TRBV20-1 to TRBJ1-1, with D possibly TRBD1 on 6 matching bases. The CDR3 consists of 13 residues. The germline V and J ends were trimmed by 4 bases and 3 bases, with 12 bases remaining between them. Germline V gene sequence: CDR1 DFQATT, CDR2 SNEGSKA (reference sequence). The CDR3 sequence: CSATGAQHTEAFF. DNA of the CDR3: TGCAGTGCTACAGGGGCCCAACACACTGAAGCTTTCTTT.